This T cell receptor (beta chain) was found in a study of vaccination and CD4 T cells after COVID-19. On the study more broadly: Convalescent individuals exhibited SARS-CoV-2 positivity on nasal swab PCR, with several mild and one severe presentation. Convalescent individuals numbered four females and six males, two being Hispanic. Post-COVID samples had a sampling time that fell a median around 100 days after diagnosis (range 35 to 161).

With regard to this clonotype: Its antigen is still unknown.

Oncomine TCR Beta short-read sequencing was applied to DNA from cultured CD4+ T cells. MiXCR, applied by TCRdb to the PCR reads, yields one record per CDR3 protein. This sample has 21,000 or so distinct CDR3 sequences; under 75% occur once, and the top ten carry 8.5% to 10%. Treatment of the sample: roughly ten-day PBMC culture with coronavirus spike peptide pools or control peptides (ViraFEST assay). Peptide pools at 7.5 to 10 ug/ml, together with around 10 IU/ml IL-2, were added to cultures of approximately 2 million PBMCs per well. There are 16 residues in the CDR3. The germline V and J ends were trimmed by 6 bases and 2 bases, with 17 bases remaining between them. From germline, CDR1 is MNHNS and CDR2 SASEGT.

Material: CD4+ T cells from blood, cultured in vitro. This sequence originates from a human donor who had recovered from COVID-19. The V call is TRBV6-1, the J call TRBJ2-1; D possibly corresponds to TRBD1 (7 bases). The DNA for the CDR3 is TGTGCCAGCAGCCCTAAGGAGGGGGCGGCCTACAATGAGCAGTTCTTC. Translating gives CASSPKEGAAYNEQFF.